The rows below give T cell receptor beta chains drawn from one sample of a study of neurological immune-mediated disorders. TCRdb called the 5' RACE reads again in MiXCR, with one record for every CDR3 protein. The data contain tens of thousands of distinct CDR3 sequences, roughly 13% of them singletons. The sequencing input was PBMCs. The source is a male donor with HTLV-1-associated myelopathy (HAM/TSP). Both conserved end residues are part of each CDR3. A D gene is named only where the DNA matches it firmly. Clone size is shown for a subset of rows, as once, few, many or a class of expanded clone.

v_call,clone_size,j_call,d_call,cdr3_aa,cdr3_nt
TRBV7-2,NA,TRBJ2-7,TRBD1,CASSSLFGTGVGSSYEQYF,TGTGCCAGCAGCTCACTCTTCGGGACAGGGGTCGGTAGCTCCTACGAGCAGTACTTC
TRBV6-1,few,TRBJ2-1,NA,CASSPGTFSSYNEQFF,TGTGCCAGCAGTCCTGGGACTTTTAGCTCCTACAATGAGCAGTTCTTC
TRBV5-1,many,TRBJ2-3,TRBD2,CASSLVPSGGTDTQYF,TGCGCCAGCAGCTTGGTCCCTAGCGGGGGGACAGATACGCAGTATTTT
TRBV28,NA,TRBJ2-5,TRBD2,CASSTPGLESQYF,TGTGCCAGCAGTACTCCGGGACTAGAAAGTCAGTACTTC
TRBV29-1,many,TRBJ2-1,TRBD1,CSVERDRVVVNEQFF,TGCAGCGTTGAGCGGGACAGGGTGGTGGTCAATGAGCAGTTCTTC
TRBV18,NA,TRBJ2-5,TRBD1,CASSPDRRTGETQYF,TGTGCCAGCTCACCTGACAGGCGGACAGGGGAGACCCAGTACTTT
TRBV7-2,many,TRBJ2-1,NA,CASSLNGHPTFYNEQFF,TGTGCCAGCAGCTTGAACGGCCACCCTACCTTCTACAATGAGCAGTTCTTC
TRBV5-1,many,TRBJ1-1,TRBD1,CASSPGQGVGNTEAFF,TGCGCCAGCAGCCCTGGACAGGGGGTAGGTAACACTGAAGCTTTCTTT
TRBV5-1,many,TRBJ2-3,NA,CASSLASTALSTDTQYF,TGCGCCAGCAGCTTGGCCTCGACGGCTCTTAGCACAGATACGCAGTATTTT
TRBV20-1,many,TRBJ2-3,TRBD2,CSASSGLAGGLGDTQYF,TGCAGTGCTAGTTCGGGACTAGCGGGGGGGCTCGGAGATACGCAGTATTTT
TRBV12-3/TRBV12-4,many,TRBJ1-1,NA,CASGRYSGKHTEAFF,TGTGCCAGCGGCCGCTATTCTGGTAAACACACTGAAGCTTTCTTT
TRBV5-6,medium-sized,TRBJ1-1,NA,CASSFGGPAFF,TGTGCCAGCAGCTTCGGAGGGCCCGCTTTCTTT
TRBV6-6,many,TRBJ1-1,NA,CASKPQHGNTEAFF,TGTGCCAGCAAACCCCAGCACGGGAACACTGAAGCTTTCTTT
TRBV29-1,many,TRBJ1-1,NA,CSVSATRAAFF,TGCAGCGTTTCCGCTACCAGGGCGGCTTTCTTT
TRBV20-1,many,TRBJ1-2,TRBD1,CSARGLWTGHRGDF,TGCAGTGCTAGGGGTCTGTGGACAGGGCACCGCGGAGACTTC
TRBV5-1,many,TRBJ2-7,NA,CASSLFAGSPSYEQYF,TGCGCCAGCAGCTTGTTCGCGGGTTCCCCCTCCTACGAGCAGTACTTC
TRBV3-1,many,TRBJ1-2,NA,CASSHDEPSGYTF,TGTGCCAGCAGCCATGACGAGCCGAGTGGCTACACCTTC
TRBV5-1,many,TRBJ1-5,NA,CASSPEDGYNQPQHF,TGCGCCAGCAGCCCGGAGGACGGCTACAATCAGCCCCAGCATTTT
TRBV20-1,many,TRBJ2-3,NA,CSASPPRGATDTQYF,TGCAGTGCTAGCCCCCCCCGGGGCGCGACAGATACGCAGTATTTT
TRBV6-5,NA,TRBJ2-3,NA,CASSPRGASTDTQYF,TGTGCCAGCAGCCCTAGGGGTGCTAGCACAGATACGCAGTATTTT
TRBV27,many,TRBJ1-1,NA,CASSPGGATEAFF,TGTGCCAGCAGTCCGGGGGGGGCCACTGAAGCTTTCTTT
TRBV5-1,many,TRBJ2-5,NA,CASSITGWSQETQYF,TGCGCCAGCAGCATTACCGGGTGGTCACAAGAGACCCAGTACTTC
TRBV5-1,many,TRBJ2-5,TRBD2,CASNSAGGPGETQYF,TGCGCCAGCAACTCAGCGGGGGGCCCTGGGGAGACCCAGTACTTC
TRBV5-1,NA,TRBJ2-5,NA,CASSLVGKGETQYF,TGCGCCAGCAGCTTGGTCGGGAAGGGCGAGACCCAGTACTTC
TRBV5-6,many,TRBJ2-5,NA,CASSPVPGAETQYF,TGTGCCAGCTCCCCCGTGCCAGGCGCAGAGACCCAGTACTTC
TRBV20-1,many,TRBJ2-5,NA,CSARDMDSKETQYF,TGCAGTGCTAGAGATATGGACTCGAAAGAGACCCAGTACTTC
TRBV7-2,few,TRBJ2-5,NA,CASSFRAGETQYF,TGTGCCAGCAGCTTCAGGGCCGGGGAGACCCAGTACTTC
TRBV29-1,many,TRBJ1-1,NA,CSVEGRGPPGLAAFF,TGCAGCGTTGAAGGAAGGGGACCCCCGGGACTAGCAGCTTTCTTT
TRBV10-3,many,TRBJ2-2,TRBD1,CAIAGQGYTGELFF,TGTGCCATCGCAGGACAGGGCTACACCGGGGAGCTGTTTTTT
TRBV6-5,many,TRBJ2-6,NA,CASSYGTSGANVLTF,TGTGCCAGCAGTTACGGAACCTCTGGGGCCAACGTCCTGACTTTC
TRBV7-8,many,TRBJ2-6,NA,CASSRTGNWPPGANVLTF,TGTGCCAGCTCCCGCACAGGGAACTGGCCTCCGGGGGCCAACGTCCTGACTTTC
TRBV3-1,many,TRBJ2-1,TRBD2,CASSQGLAVVGEQFF,TGTGCCAGCAGCCAAGGTCTAGCGGTCGTTGGTGAGCAGTTCTTC
TRBV5-1,many,TRBJ1-2,NA,CASSLDPATQYGYTF,TGCGCCAGCAGCTTGGATCCAGCCACTCAATATGGCTACACCTTC
TRBV5-1,many,TRBJ1-5,NA,CASSPTGGGNQPQHF,TGCGCCAGCAGCCCCACCGGGGGGGGCAATCAGCCCCAGCATTTT
TRBV7-2,many,TRBJ1-1,NA,CASSQDTEAFF,TGTGCCAGCAGCCAGGACACTGAAGCTTTCTTT
TRBV10-3,many,TRBJ1-1,NA,CAISEDLGRVTEAFF,TGTGCCATCAGTGAGGACCTGGGTAGGGTCACTGAAGCTTTCTTT
TRBV7-9,NA,TRBJ2-6,NA,CASSFISVANVLTF,TGTGCCAGCAGCTTCATCTCTGTGGCCAACGTCCTGACTTTC
TRBV5-1,NA,TRBJ1-6,NA,CASSLRPPTQGRNSPLHF,TGCGCCAGCAGCTTGCGCCCCCCCACACAGGGCAGAAATTCACCCCTCCACTTT
TRBV20-1,many,TRBJ2-1,TRBD1,CSAGQGAYNEQFF,TGCAGCGCCGGACAGGGGGCCTACAATGAGCAGTTCTTC
TRBV10-3,many,TRBJ1-6,NA,CAISESKGSPLHF,TGTGCCATCAGTGAGTCGAAGGGCTCACCCCTCCACTTT
TRBV2,many,TRBJ2-5,NA,CASSTGLQETQYF,TGTGCCAGCAGCACAGGGCTACAAGAGACCCAGTACTTC
TRBV29-1,many,TRBJ1-5,NA,CSVAAAGVDQPQHF,TGCAGCGTTGCCGCCGCGGGAGTAGACCAGCCCCAGCATTTT
TRBV6-2/TRBV6-3,many,TRBJ2-7,NA,CASSYSRSYEQYF,TGTGCCAGCAGTTATAGCCGCTCCTACGAGCAGTACTTC
TRBV12-3/TRBV12-4,many,TRBJ2-5,TRBD1,CASSFWDRETQYF,TGTGCCAGCAGTTTTTGGGACAGAGAGACCCAGTACTTC
TRBV5-1,many,TRBJ1-5,TRBD1,CASSPQPTGDQPQHF,TGCGCCAGCAGCCCCCAACCCACAGGGGATCAGCCCCAGCATTTT